This T cell receptor beta chain was recovered during a study of shared clonotypes between healthy human individuals. Original processing notes: Filtering differed since immunoSEQ provided only junctions, with no quality scores. Using immunoSEQ multiplex PCR, the repertoire was profiled, and TCRdb retains in-frame clones only, with some absent. The V and J calls and the clone size are those of that table, but D and trimming were determined from the DNA. The profile covers roughly 380,000 clones, with 90% to 97% appearing a single time and around 0.32% taken by the ten largest. The germline V gene encodes CDR1 SGHTA and CDR2 FQGTGA. The V segment lost 5 bases and the J segment 1 base; nucleotides outside the gene matches: 4. The CDR3 consists of 15 residues.

The receptor comes from a young man in good health. The specimen sequenced was memory CD8+ T cells sorted from blood. Subset denoted: CD45RO+ cells pooled with CCR7-negative TemRA cells. V and J are TRBV7-3 and TRBJ2-1, with 8 bases matching TRBD2. CDR3 amino acids: CASSKGLVSYNEQFF. CDR3 DNA: TGTGCCAGCAGCAAGGGACTAGTTTCCTACAATGAGCAGTTCTTC.